The clone carrying this TCR beta chain was seen at least ten times. Its antigen remains unidentified. The data were taken from a study of T-cell memory formation after mild COVID-19. The wider study: In these data, TCR clusters were largely donor specific.

Study outcomes and limitations: A second wave expanding day 15 to 37 was CD4+-biased; contracting clones were balanced. Whether second-wave clones peaking at day 37 were SARS-CoV-2 specific went unconfirmed.

Researchers used 5'RACE with constant-segment primers to make TCR alpha and TCR beta cDNA libraries that carry sample barcodes and UMIs. TCRdb independently ran MiXCR on the 5' RACE reads; one entry per CDR3 protein. The table lists about 360,000 distinct CDR3 sequences, around an eighth of them singletons. The sequencing sample was made of PBMCs or a T cell subset sorted from them (not recorded which). This TCR was recovered from a man aged 18 to 30 who had mild COVID-19 (a few samples of this study predate the infection). Cell type and time point are not known.

The CDR3 sequence is CATSAAGRDEQFF. CDR3 DNA: TGTGCCACCAGTGCAGCGGGGCGAGATGAGCAGTTCTTC. The V call is TRBV24-1, the J call TRBJ2-1; TRBD2 matches at 7 bases. Germline CDR1 and CDR2: KGHDR and SFDVKD. The V and J ends lost 5 bases and 8 bases, in that order; junction bases with no gene match: 5. There are 13 residues in the CDR3.